This T cell receptor beta chain is from a study of T cell clones after liver transplantation. The overall study: Standard immunosuppression, with no induction, continued until 12-24 months after transplant. At least one year of complete immunosuppression withdrawal without enzymes over twice normal defined tolerance.

The V gene's germline CDR1 is MGHRA and CDR2 YSYEKL. The CDR3 has 13 residues. The V end was cut by 4 bases, the J end by 5 bases, with 11 bases between. The study, taken as a whole, reports: Low donor cell numbers restricted donor-reactive repertoire measurement in a couple of subjects.

About this clone: What it binds is not known.

Profiled with immunoSEQ multiplex PCR; TCRdb holds only in-frame clones, not every one. The table lists 93,000 or so clones, about 88% of them singletons. V is TRBV4-1 and J is TRBJ2-5; TRBD1 might be the D (6 bases). The material sequenced was CD4+ T cells from blood, taken 45 to 50 months after liver transplant. This TCR was sampled from a human patient who received a liver transplant. The graft donor may have given rise to some T cells. The CDR3 coding sequence is TGCGCCAGCAGCCGACCGGGACACGAGACCCAGTACTTC. Its protein product is CASSRPGHETQYF.